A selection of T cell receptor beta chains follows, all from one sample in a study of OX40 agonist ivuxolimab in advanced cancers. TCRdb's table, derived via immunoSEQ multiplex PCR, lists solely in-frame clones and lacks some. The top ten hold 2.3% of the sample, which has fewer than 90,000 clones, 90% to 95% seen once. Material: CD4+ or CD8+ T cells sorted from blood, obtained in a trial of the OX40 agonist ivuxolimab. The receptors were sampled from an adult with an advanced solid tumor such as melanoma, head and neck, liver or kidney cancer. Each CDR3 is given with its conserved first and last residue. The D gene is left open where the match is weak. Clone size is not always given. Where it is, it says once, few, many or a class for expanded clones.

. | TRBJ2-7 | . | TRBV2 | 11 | TGTGCCAGCAGTGCCGAACTTGGGCAGTACTTC | CASSAELGQYF
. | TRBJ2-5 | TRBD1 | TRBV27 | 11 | TGTGCCAGCAGTAGTGGGACAGCCCAGTACTTC | CASSSGTAQYF
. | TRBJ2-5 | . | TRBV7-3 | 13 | TGTGCCAGCAGCTCCCTACCTCAAGAGACCCAGTACTTC | CASSSLPQETQYF
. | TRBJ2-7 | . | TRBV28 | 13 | TGTGCCAGCCGAGCCGCGGTTTCCTACGAGCAGTACTTC | CASRAAVSYEQYF
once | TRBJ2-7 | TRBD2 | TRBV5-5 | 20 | TGTGCCAGCAGCTCCGGACCCGGGACTAGCGGGAGGGCAAGCTCCTACGAGCAGTACTTC | CASSSGPGTSGRASSYEQYF
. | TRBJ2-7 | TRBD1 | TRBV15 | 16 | TGTGCCACCAGCAGAGAGGCACAGGGGCCTTATTACGAGCAGTACTTC | CATSREAQGPYYEQYF
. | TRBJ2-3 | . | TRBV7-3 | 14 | TGTGCCAGCAGCTACGGAGAGGCGGCCGATACGCAGTATTTT | CASSYGEAADTQYF
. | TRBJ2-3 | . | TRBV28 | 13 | TGTGCCAGCAGTACACACATGGGAGATACGCAGTATTTT | CASSTHMGDTQYF
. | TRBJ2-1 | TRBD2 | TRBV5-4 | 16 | TGTGCCAGCAGCTTGGGGGCGGGAGGTTCCATCGATGAGCAGTTCTTC | CASSLGAGGSIDEQFF
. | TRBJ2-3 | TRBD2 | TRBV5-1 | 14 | TGCGCCAGCGTAGCGGGAGCCGGCACAGATACGCAGTATTTT | CASVAGAGTDTQYF
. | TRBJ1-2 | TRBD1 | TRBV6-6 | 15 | TGTGCCAGCAGGACCGGGACAGGTGATAACTATGGCTACACCTTC | CASRTGTGDNYGYTF
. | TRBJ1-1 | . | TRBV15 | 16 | TGTGCCACCAGCGCCCGGGGCGGGAACCTTAACACTGAAGCTTTCTTT | CATSARGGNLNTEAFF
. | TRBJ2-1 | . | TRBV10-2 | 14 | TGCGCCAGCAGTGAGTTCCGAGGGCCCAATGAGCAGTTCTTC | CASSEFRGPNEQFF
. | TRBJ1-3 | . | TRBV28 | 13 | TGTGCCAGCAATGGGGGAGGGGGAAGCACCATATATTTT | CASNGGGGSTIYF
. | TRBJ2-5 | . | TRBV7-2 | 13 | TGTGCCAGCAGCACAGGACAGCAAGAGACCCAGTACTTC | CASSTGQQETQYF
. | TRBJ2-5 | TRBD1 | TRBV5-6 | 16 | TGTGCCAGCAGCCCGGGCTGGGGACAGGGGGTGAAGACCCAGTACTTC | CASSPGWGQGVKTQYF
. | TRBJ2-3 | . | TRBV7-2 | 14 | TGTGCCAGCAGCTCTTGGGGGGCCACAGATACGCAGTATTTT | CASSSWGATDTQYF
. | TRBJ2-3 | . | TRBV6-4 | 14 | TGTGCCATTACGAGAAAAAGAAGCACAGATACGCAGTATTTT | CAITRKRSTDTQYF
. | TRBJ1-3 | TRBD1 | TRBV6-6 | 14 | TGTGCCAGCAGCAGACAGGGGATTGGAAACACCATATATTTT | CASSRQGIGNTIYF
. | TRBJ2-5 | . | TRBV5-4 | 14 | TGTGCCAGCAGCTGGGGGACCTTCGAAGAGACCCAGTACTTC | CASSWGTFEETQYF
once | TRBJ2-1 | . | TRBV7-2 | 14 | TGTGCCAGCAGCCCTAACGTGGGCAAGAATGAGCAGTTCTTC | CASSPNVGKNEQFF
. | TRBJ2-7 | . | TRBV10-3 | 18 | TGTGCCATCAGTGCCGGGACAGCGGGCGGAGCAAGCTCCTACGAGCAGTACTTC | CAISAGTAGGASSYEQYF
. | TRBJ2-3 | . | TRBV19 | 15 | TGTGCCAGTAGTATAGAAGGGGGGCAGGCAGATACGCAGTATTTT | CASSIEGGQADTQYF
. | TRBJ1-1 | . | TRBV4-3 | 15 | TGCGCCAGCAGCCAACAAGGAGGAACGAACACTGAAGCTTTCTTT | CASSQQGGTNTEAFF
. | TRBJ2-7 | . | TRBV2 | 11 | TGTGCCACCAGGGTTACCTACGAGCAGTACTTC | CATRVTYEQYF
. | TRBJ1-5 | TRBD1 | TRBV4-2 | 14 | TGTGCCAGCAGCCAGACAGGGGGCAATCAGCCCCAGCATTTT | CASSQTGGNQPQHF
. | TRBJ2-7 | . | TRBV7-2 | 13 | TGTGCCAGCAGCTTATCAAGAGGGTACGAGCAGTACTTC | CASSLSRGYEQYF
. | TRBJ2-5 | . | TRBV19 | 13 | TGTGCCAGTAGTCCCGGCCCTCTTGAGACCCAGTACTTC | CASSPGPLETQYF
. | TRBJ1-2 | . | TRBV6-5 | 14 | TGTGCCAGCAGTTACCTCGGGACCGACTATGGCTACACCTTC | CASSYLGTDYGYTF
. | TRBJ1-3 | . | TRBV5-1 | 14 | TGCGCCAGCAGCCTGGAAGGCTCTGGAAACACCATATATTTT | CASSLEGSGNTIYF
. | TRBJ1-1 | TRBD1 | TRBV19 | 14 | TGTGCCAGTAGTAAAACAGGGGTAAACACTGAAGCTTTCTTT | CASSKTGVNTEAFF
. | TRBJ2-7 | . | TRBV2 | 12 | TGTGCCAGCAACCGGGATCTCTACGAGCAGTACTTC | CASNRDLYEQYF
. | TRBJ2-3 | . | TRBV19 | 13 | TGTGCCAGTAGGGGGCCTAACACAGATACGCAGTATTTT | CASRGPNTDTQYF
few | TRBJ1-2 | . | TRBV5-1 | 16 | TGCGCCAGCAGCTCCTCATTTCAGGGAGGAATCTATGGCTACACCTTC | CASSSSFQGGIYGYTF
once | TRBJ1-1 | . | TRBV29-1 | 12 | TGCAGCGTTGGAATTTTATCCAGAGAAGCTTTCTTT | CSVGILSREAFF
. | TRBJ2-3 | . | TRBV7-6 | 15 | TGTGCCAGCAGCGGTTCTAGCGCCAGCACAGATACGCAGTATTTT | CASSGSSASTDTQYF
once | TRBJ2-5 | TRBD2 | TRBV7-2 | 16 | TGTGCCAGCAGCTTACGACTAGCGGGAGGGCCGGAGACCCAGTACTTC | CASSLRLAGGPETQYF
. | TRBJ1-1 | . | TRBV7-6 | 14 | TGTGCCAGCAGCCCCGGGACGCAGAACACTGAAGCTTTCTTT | CASSPGTQNTEAFF
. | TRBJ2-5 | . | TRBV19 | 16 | TGTGCCAGTAGTACTCAGCGGGCAGGGGGCCAAGAGACCCAGTACTTC | CASSTQRAGGQETQYF
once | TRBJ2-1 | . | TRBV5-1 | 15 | TGCGCCAGCAGCTTGGGTTTGGCGGGGAGATTGGAGCAGTTCTTC | CASSLGLAGRLEQFF
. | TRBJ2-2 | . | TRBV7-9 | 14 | TGTGCCAGCAGGGACTTGAGGACGTCCGGGGAGCTGTTTTTT | CASRDLRTSGELFF
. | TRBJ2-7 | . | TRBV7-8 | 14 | TGTGCCAGCAGCCCAGAGGGCACCGCCTACGAGCAGTACTTC | CASSPEGTAYEQYF
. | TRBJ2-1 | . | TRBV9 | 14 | TGTGCCAGCAGCGTAGACCCATTTTGGAATGAGCAGTTCTTC | CASSVDPFWNEQFF
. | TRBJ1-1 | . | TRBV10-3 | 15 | TGTGCCATCAGTGTCAGCGAACAGGGTTACACTGAAGCTTTCTTT | CAISVSEQGYTEAFF
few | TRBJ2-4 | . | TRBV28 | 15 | TGTGCCACCGGGATTCCTCGGCTAGCCAAAAACATTCAGTACTTC | CATGIPRLAKNIQYF
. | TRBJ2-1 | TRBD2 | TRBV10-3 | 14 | TGTGCCACGTCTAGCGGGAGGGCCTACAATGAGCAGTTCTTC | CATSSGRAYNEQFF
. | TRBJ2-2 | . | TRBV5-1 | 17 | TGCGCCAGCAGCCTTGGACTGCTCTCGGCGAACACCGGGGAGCTGTTTTTT | CASSLGLLSANTGELFF
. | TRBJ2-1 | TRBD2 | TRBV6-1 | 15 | TGTGCCAGCAGCTTGACTAGCGGGAGTTTTAATGAGCAGTTCTTC | CASSLTSGSFNEQFF